Below are 10 T cell receptor beta chains sequenced from a single sample in a study of T-cell reconstitution after alpha-beta-depleted transplantation in children. During its preparation, the TCRbeta library received unique molecular identifiers. TCRdb independently ran MiXCR on the PCR reads; one entry per CDR3 protein. This sample carries some 240,000 distinct CDR3 sequences, approximately 9.8% of them seen once, and the ten largest clones take around 5%. The sequenced sample was PBMCs from the stem cell graft donor, obtained from the stem cell graft. The receptors stem from a human donor who donated a stem cell graft to a child with SCID.

This clonotype was recorded at least ten times. The chain recombines TRBV28 with TRBJ1-2; D is uncertain. This CDR3 has 13 amino acids. CDR1 is MDHEN, CDR2 SYDVKM, per germline. V shed 6 bases and J shed 3 bases, with 11 bases lying between them. The CDR3 here is CASRLQSYYGYTF. Written as DNA, the CDR3 is TGTGCCAGCAGGCTACAGAGCTACTATGGCTACACCTTC.

At least ten counts were recorded for this clonotype. The J gene is TRBJ2-3, the V gene TRBV29-1; tentatively, D is TRBD1 or TRBD2 (5 bases each). Germline-derived CDR1 and CDR2 are SQVTM and ANQGSEA. Trimming pared 7 bases from V and 3 bases from J, leaving 14 bases between. The CDR3 contains 13 residues. CDR3 protein: CSGGTEITDTQYF. CDR3 in DNA: TGCAGCGGGGGGACCGAAATAACAGATACGCAGTATTTT.

This clonotype was detected ten times or more. The chain carries TRBV5-1 and TRBJ1-1; the match to TRBD1 covers 8 bases. Germline values: CDR1 SGHRS, CDR2 YFSETQ. The CDR3 extends over 17 amino acids. After removal of 0 bases from V and 1 base from J, the junction contained 8 bases not matched to a gene. The DNA for the CDR3 is TGCGCCAGCAGCTTGGTAGGGACAGGCCGGGGGAACACTGAAGCTTTCTTT. Protein sequence: CASSLVGTGRGNTEAFF.

This clonotype turned up a few times. The genes are TRBV6-1 and TRBJ1-5; 9 bases are a match to TRBD1. The germline V gene has CDR1 MNHNS and CDR2 SASEGT. The ends lost 6 bases at V and 8 bases at J; junction bases unmatched: 5. This CDR3 has 13 residues. CDR3 nucleotides: TGTGCCAGCAGAAGGGACAGGGAGGAGCCCCAGCATTTT. As protein: CASRRDREEPQHF.

This clonotype was detected ten times or more. The chain recombines TRBV27 with TRBJ2-7; 7 nucleotides align to TRBD1. CDR3 length equals 16 residues. CDR1 and CDR2 (germline): MNHEY, SMNVEV (reference sequence). The V and J ends lost 3 bases and 2 bases, in that order; junction bases with no gene match: 10. The DNA of the CDR3 is TGTGCCAGCAGTTTCTCTATAGGACAGGCCGCCTACGAGCAGTACTTC. This sequence encodes CASSFSIGQAAYEQYF.

The sample holds many counts of this clonotype. The chain has TRBV15 and TRBJ1-2; TRBD1 is a possible D gene (5 bases). Trimming shortened V by 0 bases and J by 5 bases, and 10 bases separated the two germline ends. CDR3 length equals 14 residues. Germline lookup yields CDR1 LNHNV and CDR2 YYDKDF (reference sequence). For the CDR3, the DNA is TGTGCCACCAGCAGAGAGAGCGGGGGTTATGGCTACACCTTC. Residues: CATSRESGGYGYTF.

Many counts were recorded for this clonotype. Here the CDR3 reads CASSDAGSYSYEQYF. The CDR3, as DNA: TGTGCCAGCAGTGATGCCGGGTCCTATTCCTACGAGCAGTACTTC. This chain connects TRBV6-1 to TRBJ2-7; unclear D gene. Germline V gene sequence: CDR1 MNHNS, CDR2 SASEGT. The V gene lost 3 bases and the J gene lost 1 base, with 13 bases spanning the gap. The CDR3 spans 15 residues.

This clonotype was seen repeatedly, ten times or more. The rearrangement joins TRBV6-5 to TRBJ1-2; 8 positions agree with TRBD1. The CDR3 contains 14 residues. Losses at the gene ends were 1 base for V and 8 bases for J; bases not matched to a gene: 6. Germline assignment: CDR1 MNHEY and CDR2 SVGAGI. The CDR3 is CASSYWQGAGGYTF. As DNA, the CDR3 is TGTGCCAGCAGTTACTGGCAGGGGGCGGGGGGCTACACCTTC.

This clonotype was counted at least ten times. This chain uses TRBV13 with TRBJ2-7, with D possibly being TRBD2 (6 bases). CDR1 and CDR2 (germline): PRHDT, FYEKMQ (reference sequence). V gave up 5 bases and J gave up 1 base, with 12 bases separating them. This CDR3 has 14 amino acids. CDR3 protein: CASSPPAGSYEQYF. The CDR3 DNA follows: TGTGCCAGCAGCCCCCCAGCGGGTTCCTACGAGCAGTACTTC.

This clonotype occurred many times. This chain links TRBV5-1 with TRBJ1-5; tentative D call: TRBD1 (5 bases). CDR1 and CDR2 from the germline V gene are SGHRS and YFSETQ. Trimming took 4 bases from V and 6 from J, leaving 14 bases between them. The CDR3 totals 14 residues. The CDR3 spells CASSDGSQGQPQHF. The DNA for the CDR3 is TGCGCCAGCAGCGACGGATCTCAGGGTCAGCCCCAGCATTTT. Full variable domain (outside the CDR3, taken from reference TRBV5-1 and TRBJ1-5): KAGVTQTPRYLIKTRGQQVTLSCSPISGHRSVSWYQQTPGQGLQFLFEYFSETQRNKGNFPGRFSGRQFSNSRSEMNVSTLELGDSALYLCASSDGSQGQPQHFGDGTRLSIL.